A single sample gave rise to the 11 T cell receptor beta chains below, sequenced in a study of graft-versus-host responses after intestinal transplantation. This table comes from immunoSEQ multiplex PCR, and its TCRdb copy is limited to in-frame clones, with some not included. The sample shows some 40,000 clones, just under 90% of them seen only once. The sample was PBMCs, taken approximately 270 days after transplant. These receptors were collected from a human patient who received an intestinal transplant, so some T cells may come from the graft donor.

This clone appeared a few times. The rearrangement uses TRBV5-1 and TRBJ2-1; TRBD2 matches 14 bases. J lost 7 bases, V lost 7 bases, and 4 bases had no gene match. The length of the CDR3 is 14 residues. Per germline, CDR1 SGHRS and CDR2 YFSETQ. CDR3 sequence reads: CASGGLAGVNEQFF. The CDR3 DNA reads as TGCGCCAGCGGGGGACTAGCGGGGGTTAATGAGCAGTTCTTC.

The chain recombines TRBV6-1 with TRBJ1-1; the D gene is possibly TRBD1 (5 bases). The CDR3 totals 13 residues. V was cut by 6 bases and J by 3 bases, with 11 bases left in between. Germline CDR1 and CDR2: MNHNS and SASEGT. CDR3 protein: CASRQAPDTEAFF. The DNA for the CDR3 is TGTGCCAGCAGACAGGCTCCGGACACTGAAGCTTTCTTT.

The sample holds a few counts of this clone. CDR3 in DNA: TGTGCCAGCGCCGTAGTCATGAACACTGAAGCTTTCTTT. It translates to CASAVVMNTEAFF. This chain uses TRBV19 with TRBJ1-1; no clear D. The V end was cut by 9 bases, the J end by 0 bases, with 11 bases between. In germline, CDR1 is LNHDA, CDR2 SQIVND (reference sequence). The CDR3 length is 13 residues.

The rearrangement joins TRBV7-9 to TRBJ1-2; D remains unclear. V lost 1 base, J lost 4 bases, and 13 bases lay in between. The CDR3 spans 15 residues. Looked up from germline, CDR1 is SEHNR and CDR2 is FQNEAQ (reference sequence). CDR3 protein: CASSLEGGRAYGYTF. CDR3 DNA: TGTGCCAGCAGCTTAGAAGGAGGAAGGGCCTATGGCTACACCTTC.

This clone was detected once. This CDR3 reads CASSLAQRANWLDTQYF. CDR3 DNA: TGTGCCAGCAGCTTGGCCCAGCGGGCTAACTGGTTAGATACGCAGTATTTT. The chain is built from TRBV5-4 and TRBJ2-3, with D tentatively TRBD2 (6 bases). Germline V gives CDR1 SGHNT, CDR2 YYREEE (reference sequence). The CDR3 sequence is 17 residues long. V lost 0 bases to trimming and J lost 5 bases, with 19 bases between them. The full variable domain, with the rest looked up from reference TRBV5-4 and TRBJ2-3, is ETGVTQSPTHLIKTRGQQVTLRCSSQSGHNTVSWYQQALGQGPQFIFQYYREEENGRGNFPPRFSGLQFPNYSSELNVNALELDDSALYLCASSLAQRANWLDTQYFGPGTRLTVL.

The V gene is TRBV9, the J gene TRBJ1-5, with a possible D match to TRBD1 (5 bases). CDR3 size: 15 residues. Trimming left V 4 bases short and J 0 bases short, with 11 bases between. Germline CDR1 and CDR2: SGDLS and YYNGEE. The CDR3 nucleotides are TGTGCCAGCAGCCAGGGCCAGGGTAGCAATCAGCCCCAGCATTTT. Amino acid sequence: CASSQGQGSNQPQHF.

This CDR3 is CASSLTGGSYEQYF. The CDR3 coding sequence is TGTGCCAGCAGCTTAACAGGGGGCTCCTACGAGCAGTACTTC. The V and J genes are TRBV7-2 and TRBJ2-7, with TRBD1 identical over 8 bases. This CDR3 is 14 amino acids long. J lost 0 bases, V lost 2 bases, and 0 bases had no gene match. Germline V gives CDR1 SGHTA, CDR2 FQGNSA.

The sample holds one count of this clone. The chain combines TRBV6-6 with TRBJ2-7; no firm D call. With 0 bases removed from V and 5 bases from J, the gap between germline ends came to 5 bases. Germline V gene lookup returns CDR1 MNHNY and CDR2 SVGAGI (reference sequence). CDR3 length equals 12 residues. The CDR3 nucleotides read TGTGCCAGCAGTTACTCGATTGACGAGCAGTACTTC. Translating gives CASSYSIDEQYF.

The chain employs TRBV11-2 and TRBJ1-4; no clear D. The CDR3 has 13 amino acids. From germline, CDR1 is SGHAT and CDR2 FQNNGV. V was clipped by 4 bases and J by 11 bases, with 14 bases between them. CDR3 DNA sequence: TGTGCCAGCAGCTGGTCCTCGAAATGGAAACTGTTTTTT. As protein: CASSWSSKWKLFF.

This clone was seen only a few times. V and J are TRBV5-6 and TRBJ2-1, with 9 nucleotides matching TRBD1. Germline V gene lookup returns CDR1 SGHDT and CDR2 YYEEEE. This CDR3 comprises 15 residues. V lost 1 base and J lost 6; bases outside the gene matches: 5. The CDR3 DNA follows: TGTGCCAGCAGCTTGTGGGACAGGGATCCCAATGAGCAGTTCTTC. It encodes CASSLWDRDPNEQFF.

This chain links TRBV6-1 with TRBJ1-1; the match to TRBD1 covers 7 bases. Per germline, CDR1 MNHNS and CDR2 SASEGT. V gave up 8 bases and J gave up 5 bases; unmatched junction bases: 2. The CDR3 is made up of 11 amino acids. The CDR3 DNA reads TGTGCCAGCTACAGGGGAACTGAAGCTTTCTTT. Its protein product is CASYRGTEAFF.